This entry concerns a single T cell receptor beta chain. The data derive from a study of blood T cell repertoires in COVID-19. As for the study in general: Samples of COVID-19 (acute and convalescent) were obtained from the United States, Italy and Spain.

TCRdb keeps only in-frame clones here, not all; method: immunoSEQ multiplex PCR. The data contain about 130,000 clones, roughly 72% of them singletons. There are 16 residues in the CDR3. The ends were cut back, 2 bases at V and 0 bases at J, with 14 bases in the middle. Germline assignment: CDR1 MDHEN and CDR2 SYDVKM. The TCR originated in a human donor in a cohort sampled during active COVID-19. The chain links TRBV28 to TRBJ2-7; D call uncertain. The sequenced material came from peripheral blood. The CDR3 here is CASSLSASPSSYEQYF. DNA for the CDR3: TGTGCCAGCAGTTTAAGTGCCTCCCCGAGCTCCTACGAGCAGTACTTC.